The rows below give T cell receptor beta chains drawn from one sample of a study of beta chain features in type 1 diabetes. Method: immunoSEQ multiplex PCR; TCRdb's copy keeps in-frame clones and lacks some. The repertoire has some 150,000 clones, nearly 50% of them found once; the top ten carry approximately 0.4%. The source material was Tregs from blood. The receptors come from a man younger than 35 in good health. The CDR3 runs from the conserved cysteine through the conserved F or W. Each record gives: D gene, J gene, V gene, clone size, CDR3 DNA, CDR3 protein. The D gene is left open where the match is weak. Rows give clone size only sometimes, using once, few, many, or a class for an expanded clone.

D: TRBD1
J: TRBJ1-3
V: TRBV18
size: .
DNA: TGTGCCAGCTCACCACTTAACCTGTACGGTTCGAGGACAGGGGGATCCGGAAACACCATATATTTT
CDR3: CASSPLNLYGSRTGGSGNTIYF

D: TRBD2
J: TRBJ2-3
V: TRBV7-2
size: .
DNA: TGTGCCAGCAGCTTACAAGCGGGAGAGGCAGATACGCAGTATTTT
CDR3: CASSLQAGEADTQYF

D: .
J: TRBJ2-7
V: TRBV28
size: .
DNA: TGTGCCAGCAACACACCCCCCCTCTACGAGCAGTACTTC
CDR3: CASNTPPLYEQYF

D: .
J: TRBJ1-1
V: TRBV18
size: .
DNA: TGTGCCAGCTCAACTCAGGGGACCCACACTGAAGCTTTCTTT
CDR3: CASSTQGTHTEAFF

D: .
J: TRBJ2-7
V: TRBV28
size: .
DNA: TGTGCCAGCCGGGTTGGGGGCAGCTCCTACGAGCAGTACTTC
CDR3: CASRVGGSSYEQYF

D: .
J: TRBJ2-7
V: TRBV10-3
size: .
DNA: TGTGCCATCAGGTCCAGTATTCAGTCCTACGAGCAGTACTTC
CDR3: CAIRSSIQSYEQYF

D: .
J: TRBJ1-2
V: TRBV28
size: .
DNA: TGTGCCAGTTCAGCCCGGAGAAACTATGGCTACACCTTC
CDR3: CASSARRNYGYTF

D: .
J: TRBJ1-5
V: TRBV28
size: few
DNA: TGTGCCAGCAGTTTACCCTATCAGCCCCAGCATTTT
CDR3: CASSLPYQPQHF

D: .
J: TRBJ2-7
V: TRBV6-6
size: .
DNA: TGTGCCAGCAGTTACAGGACCGCTCGGGGGACCTACGAGCAGTACTTC
CDR3: CASSYRTARGTYEQYF

D: .
J: TRBJ1-1
V: TRBV9
size: .
DNA: TGTGCCAGCAGCGTAGTGGTAACCGAGAGGGCTTTCTTT
CDR3: CASSVVVTERAFF

D: .
J: TRBJ2-2
V: TRBV29-1
size: .
DNA: TGCAGCGTTGGGGACTTCGTAACCGGGGAGCTGTTTTTT
CDR3: CSVGDFVTGELFF

D: .
J: TRBJ1-5
V: TRBV28
size: .
DNA: TGTGCCAGCAGTAGGGGGGGGCACCCCGATAGCAATCAGCCCCAGCATTTT
CDR3: CASSRGGHPDSNQPQHF

D: TRBD1
J: TRBJ1-4
V: TRBV7-9
size: .
DNA: TGTGCCAGCAGCGCACAGGGGACTAATGAAAAACTGTTTTTT
CDR3: CASSAQGTNEKLFF

D: .
J: TRBJ2-7
V: TRBV7-2
size: few
DNA: TGTGCCAGCAGCCCAGACCTAGCGTACGAGCAGTACTTC
CDR3: CASSPDLAYEQYF

D: .
J: TRBJ1-1
V: TRBV30
size: few
DNA: TGTGCCTGGAGTGGGGGCGAAGCTTTCTTT
CDR3: CAWSGGEAFF

D: .
J: TRBJ1-1
V: TRBV6-5
size: .
DNA: TGTGCCAGCAGAACAGCGGGGACGGTGAACACTGAAGCTTTCTTT
CDR3: CASRTAGTVNTEAFF

D: TRBD2
J: TRBJ2-7
V: TRBV7-2
size: .
DNA: TGTGCCAGCAGCTTAACGGCGGGAGGGCCCTACGAGCAGTACTTC
CDR3: CASSLTAGGPYEQYF

D: TRBD2
J: TRBJ2-2
V: TRBV6-1
size: .
DNA: TGTGCCAGCAGTTGGCGGGAGAGGGGCACCGGGGAGCTGTTTTTT
CDR3: CASSWRERGTGELFF

D: .
J: TRBJ1-5
V: TRBV6-6
size: .
DNA: TGTGCCAGCAGTTACGGGGGCCTTGGCAATCAGCCCCAGCATTTT
CDR3: CASSYGGLGNQPQHF

D: .
J: TRBJ1-2
V: TRBV28
size: .
DNA: TGTGCCAGCACTCAGATGGACAGAAACTATGGCTACACCTTC
CDR3: CASTQMDRNYGYTF

D: TRBD2
J: TRBJ2-1
V: TRBV28
size: .
DNA: TGTGCCAGCAGTTTAGGCGGGAGCTACTACAATGAGCAGTTCTTC
CDR3: CASSLGGSYYNEQFF

D: .
J: TRBJ1-5
V: TRBV7-2
size: once
DNA: TGTGCCAGCAGCCCTGGGCTGGGAGGTCAGCCCCAGCATTTT
CDR3: CASSPGLGGQPQHF

D: .
J: TRBJ2-5
V: TRBV27
size: .
DNA: TGTGCCAGCAGTCCCTCCCCAGTCCCCGAGACCCAGTACTTC
CDR3: CASSPSPVPETQYF

D: TRBD1
J: TRBJ2-1
V: TRBV5-1
size: .
DNA: TGCGCCAGCAGATACCAGGGGGATGAGCAGTTCTTC
CDR3: CASRYQGDEQFF

D: .
J: TRBJ2-7
V: TRBV30
size: few
DNA: TGTGCCTACATAGGGGGATTCACCTACGAGCAGTACTTC
CDR3: CAYIGGFTYEQYF

D: TRBD1
J: TRBJ1-1
V: TRBV27
size: .
DNA: TGTGCCAGCAGTTTTCTCCCGGGACAGTCGAACACTGAAGCTTTCTTT
CDR3: CASSFLPGQSNTEAFF

D: .
J: TRBJ1-2
V: TRBV6-1
size: .
DNA: TGTGCCAGCAGTGAAGCTCTCCTTAACTATGGCTACACCTTC
CDR3: CASSEALLNYGYTF

D: .
J: TRBJ2-1
V: TRBV5-1
size: .
DNA: TGCGCCAGCAGCTTGGCCGGGATCAATGAGCAGTTCTTC
CDR3: CASSLAGINEQFF

D: .
J: TRBJ2-1
V: TRBV10-3
size: few
DNA: TGTGCCATCAGTGAGCCGGTTAGGTCGGGAGACAATGAGCAGTTCTTC
CDR3: CAISEPVRSGDNEQFF

D: .
J: TRBJ1-5
V: TRBV30
size: .
DNA: TGTGCCTGGAGTAAACAGGGATCTCAGCCCCAGCATTTT
CDR3: CAWSKQGSQPQHF

D: .
J: TRBJ2-5
V: TRBV5-1
size: .
DNA: TGCGCCAGCAGCTTGGGAGTTAGGCGGGAGACCCAGTACTTC
CDR3: CASSLGVRRETQYF

D: TRBD2
J: TRBJ2-7
V: TRBV5-1
size: few
DNA: TGCGCCAGCAGCCTTTGGACTAGCGGAATCTACGAGCAGTACTTC
CDR3: CASSLWTSGIYEQYF

D: TRBD2
J: TRBJ2-7
V: TRBV29-1
size: few
DNA: TGCAGCGCGGTAGGGACTAGCGGAAACGAGCAGTACTTC
CDR3: CSAVGTSGNEQYF

D: .
J: TRBJ1-1
V: TRBV2
size: .
DNA: TGTGCCAGCAGTGGAGGGATATTCTACAAAGGGACTGAAGCTTTCTTT
CDR3: CASSGGIFYKGTEAFF

D: TRBD2
J: TRBJ2-1
V: TRBV10-3
size: .
DNA: TGTGCCATCAAATCCGGGACTAGCGGGGGTTGGCGTGAGCAGTTCTTC
CDR3: CAIKSGTSGGWREQFF

D: TRBD1
J: TRBJ1-2
V: TRBV25-1
size: few
DNA: TGTGCCAGCAACCCCGGGACAGCTGGGAGCTACACCTTC
CDR3: CASNPGTAGSYTF

D: .
J: TRBJ2-1
V: TRBV6-5
size: .
DNA: TGTGCCAGCAGTTACTCCCAGGGGCGCGGACCTAATGAGCAGTTCTTC
CDR3: CASSYSQGRGPNEQFF

D: .
J: TRBJ2-2
V: TRBV4-2
size: .
DNA: TGTGCCAGCAGCCAGAGACTCACCGGGGAGCTGTTTTTT
CDR3: CASSQRLTGELFF

D: TRBD1
J: TRBJ1-2
V: TRBV9
size: .
DNA: TGTGCCAGCAGCGTAGATGACAGGGACGTTCGAGGCTACACCTTC
CDR3: CASSVDDRDVRGYTF

D: .
J: TRBJ1-2
V: TRBV28
size: .
DNA: TGTGCCAGCAGTTTTATGCAGTCGAGGACCTTC
CDR3: CASSFMQSRTF

D: .
J: TRBJ2-6
V: TRBV5-4
size: .
DNA: TGTGCCAGCAGCTTCCCAGGGGCCTTCTCTGGGGCCAACGTCCTGACTTTC
CDR3: CASSFPGAFSGANVLTF

D: .
J: TRBJ1-6
V: TRBV6-6
size: few
DNA: TGTGCCAGCAGTTACAGCGGACAGTTTAATTCACCCCTCCACTTT
CDR3: CASSYSGQFNSPLHF

D: .
J: TRBJ2-7
V: TRBV29-1
size: .
DNA: TGCAGCGTTTTTAGGGGGAACGAGCAGTACTTC
CDR3: CSVFRGNEQYF

D: TRBD1
J: TRBJ2-3
V: TRBV9
size: few
DNA: TGTGCCAGCAGCGGGAGCGCCGGGACAGGGCCAGATACGCAGTATTTT
CDR3: CASSGSAGTGPDTQYF

D: TRBD2
J: TRBJ2-1
V: TRBV7-9
size: .
DNA: TGTGCCAGCAGCCCCCTAGGACTAGCGGGGAGAAGCTCCTACAATGAGCAGTTCTTC
CDR3: CASSPLGLAGRSSYNEQFF

D: .
J: TRBJ2-7
V: TRBV28
size: few
DNA: TGTGCCAGCACGGTCAATTTCTACGAGCAGTACTTC
CDR3: CASTVNFYEQYF

D: .
J: TRBJ1-2
V: TRBV4-3
size: .
DNA: TGCGCCAGCAGCCTCCGGACAGCCACTAACTATGGCTACACCTTC
CDR3: CASSLRTATNYGYTF

D: .
J: TRBJ2-6
V: TRBV9
size: few
DNA: TGTGCCAGCAGACGAGACAACTCTGGGGCCAACGTCCTGACTTTC
CDR3: CASRRDNSGANVLTF

D: TRBD2
J: TRBJ2-7
V: TRBV27
size: .
DNA: TGTGCCAGCAGCGGACTAGCGGTCTACGAGCAGTACTTC
CDR3: CASSGLAVYEQYF

D: .
J: TRBJ1-5
V: TRBV6-5
size: .
DNA: TGTGCCAGCAGTTACTTTCCACAGGGCCAACCCCAGCATTTT
CDR3: CASSYFPQGQPQHF